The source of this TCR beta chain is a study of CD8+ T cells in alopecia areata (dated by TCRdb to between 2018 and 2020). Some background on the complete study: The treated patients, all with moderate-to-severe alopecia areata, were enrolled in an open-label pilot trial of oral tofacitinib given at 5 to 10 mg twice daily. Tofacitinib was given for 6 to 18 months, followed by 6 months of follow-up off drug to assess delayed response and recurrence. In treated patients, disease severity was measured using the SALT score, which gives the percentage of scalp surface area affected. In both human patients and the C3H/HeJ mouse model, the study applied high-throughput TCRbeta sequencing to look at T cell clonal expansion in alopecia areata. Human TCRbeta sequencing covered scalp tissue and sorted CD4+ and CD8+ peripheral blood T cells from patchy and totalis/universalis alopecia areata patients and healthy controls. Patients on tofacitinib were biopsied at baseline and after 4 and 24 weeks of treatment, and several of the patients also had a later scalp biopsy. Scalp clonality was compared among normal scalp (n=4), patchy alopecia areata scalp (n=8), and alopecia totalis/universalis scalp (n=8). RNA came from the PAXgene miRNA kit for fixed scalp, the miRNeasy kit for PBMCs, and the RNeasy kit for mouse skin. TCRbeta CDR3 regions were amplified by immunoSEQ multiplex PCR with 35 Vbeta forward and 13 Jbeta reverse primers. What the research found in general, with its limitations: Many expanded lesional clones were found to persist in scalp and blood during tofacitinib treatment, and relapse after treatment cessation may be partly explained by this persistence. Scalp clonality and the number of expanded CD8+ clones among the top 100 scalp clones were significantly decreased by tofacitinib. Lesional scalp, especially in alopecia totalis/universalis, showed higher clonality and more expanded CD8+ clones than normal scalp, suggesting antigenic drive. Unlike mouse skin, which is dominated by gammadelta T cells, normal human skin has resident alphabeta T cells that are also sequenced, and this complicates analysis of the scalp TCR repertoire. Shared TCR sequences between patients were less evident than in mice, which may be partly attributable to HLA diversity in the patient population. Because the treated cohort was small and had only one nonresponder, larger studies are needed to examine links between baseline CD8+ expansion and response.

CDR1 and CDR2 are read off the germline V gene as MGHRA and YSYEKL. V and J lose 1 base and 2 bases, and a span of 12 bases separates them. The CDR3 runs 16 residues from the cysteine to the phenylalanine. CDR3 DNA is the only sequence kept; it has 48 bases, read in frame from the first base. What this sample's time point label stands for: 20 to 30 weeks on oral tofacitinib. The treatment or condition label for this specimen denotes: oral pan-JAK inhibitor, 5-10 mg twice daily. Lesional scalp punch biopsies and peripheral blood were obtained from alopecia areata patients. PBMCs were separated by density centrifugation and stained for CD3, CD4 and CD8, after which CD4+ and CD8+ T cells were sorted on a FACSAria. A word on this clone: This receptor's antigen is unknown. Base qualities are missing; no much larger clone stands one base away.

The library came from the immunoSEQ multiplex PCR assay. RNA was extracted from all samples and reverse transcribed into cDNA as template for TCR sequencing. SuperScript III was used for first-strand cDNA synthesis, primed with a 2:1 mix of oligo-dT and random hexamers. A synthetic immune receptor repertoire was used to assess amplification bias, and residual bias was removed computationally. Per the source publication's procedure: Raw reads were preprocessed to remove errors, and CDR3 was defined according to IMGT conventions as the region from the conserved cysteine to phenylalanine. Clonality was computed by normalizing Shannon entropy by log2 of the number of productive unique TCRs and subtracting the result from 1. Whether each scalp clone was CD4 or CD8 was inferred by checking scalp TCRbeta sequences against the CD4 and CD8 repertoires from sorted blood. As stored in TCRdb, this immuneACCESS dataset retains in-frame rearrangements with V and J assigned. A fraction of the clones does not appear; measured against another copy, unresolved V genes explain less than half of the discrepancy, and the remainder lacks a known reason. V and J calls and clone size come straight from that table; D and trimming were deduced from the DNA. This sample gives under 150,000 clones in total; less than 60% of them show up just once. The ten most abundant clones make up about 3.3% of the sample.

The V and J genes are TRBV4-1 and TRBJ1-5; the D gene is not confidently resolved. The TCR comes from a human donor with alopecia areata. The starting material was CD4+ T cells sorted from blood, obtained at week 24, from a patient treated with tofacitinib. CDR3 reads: CASSQGRDGGNQPQHF. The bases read TGCGCCAGCAGCCAAGGCCGGGATGGGGGCAATCAGCCCCAGCATTTT.